Sequencing of this T cell receptor beta chain was carried out in a study of blood T cell repertoires in COVID-19. Looking at the study overall: Acute-phase and convalescent COVID-19 samples originated in the United States, Italy and Spain.

From germline, CDR1 is KGHDR and CDR2 SFDVKD. J was trimmed by 6 bases and V by 6 bases; bases with no gene match: 2. This CDR3 region has 12 residues. Methods used by the authors: Estimated nucleated cell counts came from reference gene primer amplification. TCRdb's copy holds only in-frame clones and misses some; the assay was immunoSEQ multiplex PCR. Clone size and V and J calls were adopted from that table, with D and trimming inferred from the DNA. The top ten clones hold approximately 2.1% of a sample with approximately 230,000 clones, around nine tenths of them seen once. The source of this sequence is a woman aged 35 to 49 who had recovered from COVID-19. What was sequenced was peripheral blood. The chain links TRBV24-1 to TRBJ2-7; 9 nucleotides align to TRBD1. In nucleotides, the CDR3 is TGTGCCACCAGTCGGACAGGGGTCGAGCAGTACTTC. It codes for CATSRTGVEQYF.